Following are 28 T cell receptor beta chains from one sample sequenced in a study of blood T cell repertoires in COVID-19. Assay used: immunoSEQ multiplex PCR; TCRdb lists only in-frame clones, some missing. The repertoire holds a few hundred thousand clones, with under 85% as singletons. Sample: PBMCs or T cells enriched from blood (not recorded which). The receptor source for this set is a woman aged 45-59 years who had recovered from COVID-19.

The V call is TRBV5-1, the J call TRBJ1-1; 10 bases line up with TRBD1. V was pared by 0 bases and J by 1 base, with 3 bases of the junction left unmatched. The CDR3 consists of 16 residues. Germline V gene sequence: CDR1 SGHRS, CDR2 YFSETQ. The CDR3 is CASSLGTGGTNTEAFF. The CDR3 coding sequence is TGCGCCAGCAGCTTGGGGACAGGGGGAACGAACACTGAAGCTTTCTTT.

CDR3 DNA sequence: TGCGCCAGCAGCCAGAAAGGGGACAATCCTAACTATGGCTACACCTTC. This gives the protein CASSQKGDNPNYGYTF. The V gene is TRBV5-1, the J gene TRBJ1-2; D possibly corresponds to TRBD1 (6 bases). The germline gives CDR1 SGHRS, CDR2 YFSETQ. Trimming pared 4 bases from V and 0 bases from J, leaving 16 bases between. The CDR3 covers 16 residues.

The CDR3: CASRPRDNPGNTIYF. The CDR3 coding sequence is TGTGCCAGCAGGCCCCGGGACAACCCTGGAAACACCATATATTTT. The genes are TRBV6-5 and TRBJ1-3; D may be TRBD1 (6 bases). The V end lost 6 bases, the J end lost 2 bases, and 14 bases lay between the germline ends. Germline V gives CDR1 MNHEY, CDR2 SVGAGI. The CDR3 runs 15 residues.

The rearrangement links TRBV6-5 to TRBJ2-7; 7 positions agree with TRBD2. The germline CDR1 and CDR2 sequences are MNHEY and SVGAGI. V was clipped by 10 bases and J by 0 bases; unmatched bases: 9. CDR3 size: 14 residues. The CDR3 region is CATIRAGFSYEQYF. For the CDR3, the DNA is TGTGCCACGATAAGAGCGGGATTCTCCTACGAGCAGTACTTC.

This clone has a handful of counts. Other nucleotide sequences from this sample produce the same CDR3. V usage is TRBV19 and J usage is TRBJ2-1; 10 bases align to TRBD2. CDR3 size: 17 residues. Trimming removed 3 bases from V and 0 bases from J; junction bases left unmatched: 5. Germline V CDR1 and CDR2: LNHDA, SQIVND (reference sequence). CDR3 in amino acids: CASSIPSGSSSYNEQFF. The CDR3 DNA sequence: TGTGCCAGTAGTATCCCTAGCGGGAGTTCCTCCTACAATGAGCAGTTCTTC. The full variable domain, rest sourced from reference TRBV19 and TRBJ2-1, is DGGITQSPKYLFRKEGQNVTLSCEQNLNHDAMYWYRQDPGQGLRLIYYSQIVNDFQKGDIAEGYSVSREKKESFPLTVTSAQKNPTAFYLCASSIPSGSSSYNEQFFGPGTRLTVL.

V usage is TRBV6-1 and J usage is TRBJ1-1, with TRBD1 matching over 7 bases. The CDR3 spans 15 residues. Losses at the gene ends were 3 bases for V and 0 bases for J; bases not matched to a gene: 4. The germline gives CDR1 MNHNS, CDR2 SASEGT. In nucleotides, the CDR3 is TGTGCCAGCAGTGATCAGGGGGTCGTGAACACTGAAGCTTTCTTT. Translating it yields CASSDQGVVNTEAFF.

The chain couples TRBV6-2 or TRBV6-3 to TRBJ2-5; D possibly corresponds to TRBD2 (6 bases). The CDR3 length is 14 residues. Germline values: CDR1 MNHEY, CDR2 SVGEGT. Trimming took 4 bases from V and 2 from J, leaving 11 bases between them. The DNA of the CDR3 is TGTGCCAGCAGTTCAGCGGGCCCACAAGAGACCCAGTACTTC. Translated, it gives CASSSAGPQETQYF.

The genes are TRBV5-1 and TRBJ1-1; TRBD1 matches at 10 bases. This CDR3 comprises 15 residues. V lost 4 bases and J lost 4; bases outside the gene matches: 7. CDR1 and CDR2 from the germline V gene are SGHRS and YFSETQ. The CDR3 spells CASSPGGQGITEAFF. The CDR3 bases are TGCGCCAGCAGCCCTGGGGGACAGGGGATCACTGAAGCTTTCTTT.

This sequence joins TRBV7-2 and TRBJ2-1, with D possibly matching TRBD1 (5 bases). CDR3 length equals 15 residues. Germline loops: CDR1 SGHTA, CDR2 FQGNSA. V was cut by 1 base and J by 5 bases, with 12 bases left in between. The CDR3 region is CASSLEMGPHNEQFF. CDR3 nucleotide sequence: TGTGCCAGCAGCTTAGAGATGGGGCCTCACAATGAGCAGTTCTTC.

This chain links TRBV9 with TRBJ1-1, with D perhaps matching TRBD1 (6 bases). V was clipped by 4 bases and J by 5 bases, with 21 bases between them. This CDR3 has 16 residues. CDR1 and CDR2 (germline): SGDLS, YYNGEE. CDR3 nucleotides: TGTGCCAGCAGCACAATTACCCAGGGAGGGGGAACTGAAGCTTTCTTT. Protein: CASSTITQGGGTEAFF.

The chain is built from TRBV7-2 and TRBJ2-1, with 8 bases matching TRBD1. The CDR3 covers 15 residues. Germline CDR1 is SGHTA and CDR2 is FQGNSA. With 5 bases clipped from V and 5 bases from J, the junction kept 8 bases outside the gene matches. CDR3 sequence: CASSLGQGNHNEQFF. For the CDR3, the DNA is TGTGCCAGCAGCCTAGGACAGGGTAACCACAATGAGCAGTTCTTC. Together with reference TRBV7-2 and TRBJ2-1, the CDR3 gives the full variable domain: GAGVSQSPSNKVTEKGKDVELRCDPISGHTALYWYRQSLGQGLEFLIYFQGNSAPDKSGLPSDRFSAERTGGSVSTLTIQRTQQEDSAVYLCASSLGQGNHNEQFFGPGTRLTVL.

The J gene is TRBJ1-2, the V gene TRBV11-3, with 12 positions matching TRBD1. V was clipped by 1 base and J by 0 bases; unmatched bases: 6. Germline V lookup: CDR1 SGHNT, CDR2 YENEEA. CDR3 length: 18 amino acids. CDR3 loop: CASSLVWDRGPANYGYTF. The CDR3 DNA is TGTGCCAGCAGCTTAGTCTGGGACAGGGGGCCAGCTAACTATGGCTACACCTTC.

The CDR3 DNA follows: TGCGCCAGCAGCTTGTGGGGAGGGCTGAACACTGAAGCTTTCTTT. Amino acids: CASSLWGGLNTEAFF. The rearrangement joins TRBV5-1 to TRBJ1-1; unclear D gene. The CDR3 covers 15 residues. Germline lookup yields CDR1 SGHRS and CDR2 YFSETQ. V lost 1 base to trimming and J lost 0 bases, with 10 bases between them.

The rearrangement links TRBV6-5 to TRBJ1-2, with D unresolved. V was cut by 5 bases and J by 8 bases, with 12 bases left in between. Germline CDR1 is MNHEY and CDR2 is SVGAGI. The CDR3 extends over 12 amino acids. CDR3 in amino acids: CASSPNQAGYTF. DNA of the CDR3: TGTGCCAGCAGTCCAAATCAAGCGGGCTACACCTTC.

This clone was detected once. The chain recombines TRBV7-2 with TRBJ2-5, with D perhaps matching TRBD1 (5 bases). The CDR3 runs to 13 residues. The germline CDR1 and CDR2 sequences are SGHTA and FQGNSA. V lost 7 bases to trimming and J lost 3 bases, with 12 bases between them. The DNA for the CDR3 is TGTGCCAGCACCCGTCGCAGGGAAGAGACCCAGTACTTC. It is translated as CASTRRREETQYF.

The chain employs TRBV5-1 and TRBJ2-1, with a tentative D call TRBD2 (6 bases). Per germline, CDR1 SGHRS and CDR2 YFSETQ. This CDR3 has 17 residues. Trimming took off 4 bases at V and 1 base at J, with 18 bases between the two ends. CDR3 region: CASSPGGIVESYNEQFF. CDR3 DNA sequence: TGCGCCAGCAGCCCTGGGGGGATAGTAGAGTCCTACAATGAGCAGTTCTTC.

This clone was counted between two and nine times. The chain employs TRBV7-6 and TRBJ1-1; 8 bases map to TRBD1. The CDR3 extends over 16 amino acids. Trimming cost V 1 base and J 4 bases; bases outside gene matches: 8. Germline CDR1 reads SGHVS; CDR2 reads FNYEAQ. The DNA of the CDR3 is TGTGCCAGCAGCTTAGAACCAGGGGGCGCGGGCACTGAAGCTTTCTTT. Translating gives CASSLEPGGAGTEAFF.

The chain carries TRBV5-1 and TRBJ1-1; D is uncertain. Trimming left V 3 bases short and J 0 bases short, with 9 bases between. Germline V gene data show CDR1 as SGHRS and CDR2 as YFSETQ. This CDR3 is built from 14 residues. The CDR3 here is CASSSTQVNTEAFF. CDR3 bases: TGCGCCAGCAGCTCAACCCAGGTGAACACTGAAGCTTTCTTT.

The V call is TRBV5-1, the J call TRBJ2-5; a possible D gene is TRBD2 (6 bases). The length of the CDR3 is 14 residues. Germline loops: CDR1 SGHRS, CDR2 YFSETQ. V lost 3 bases and J 1 base, leaving 10 bases between the germline ends. Here the CDR3 reads CASSYGGLQETQYF. The CDR3 coding sequence is TGCGCCAGCAGCTACGGGGGACTCCAAGAGACCCAGTACTTC.

This chain joins TRBV7-2 and TRBJ2-1; 8 bases are a match to TRBD2. The V and J ends lost 8 bases and 2 bases, in that order; junction bases with no gene match: 8. Germline V gene sequence: CDR1 SGHTA, CDR2 FQGNSA. CDR3 length equals 15 residues. CDR3 DNA: TGTGCCAGCTCCTTAACGGGAGGGCCCTACAATGAGCAGTTCTTC. Amino acid sequence: CASSLTGGPYNEQFF.

This clone occurred once. J is TRBJ1-5 and V is TRBV6-2 or TRBV6-3; D is possibly TRBD1 (6 bases). With 5 bases removed from V and 7 bases from J, the gap between germline ends came to 15 bases. There are 14 residues in the CDR3. Germline V gene lookup returns CDR1 MNHEY and CDR2 SVGEGT. The CDR3 here is CASSLANRAQPQHF. The DNA for the CDR3 is TGTGCCAGCAGTCTCGCAAACAGGGCCCAGCCCCAGCATTTT.

The chain recombines TRBV19 with TRBJ1-1, with a tentative D call TRBD1 (5 bases). CDR3 length equals 12 residues. CDR1 is LNHDA and CDR2 is SQIVND in the germline V gene (reference sequence). The V and J ends lost 6 bases and 5 bases respectively, with 10 bases between them. The CDR3 DNA reads as TGTGCCAGTAGGTTGGGGGGGACTGAAGCTTTCTTT. Translation gives CASRLGGTEAFF.

The chain has TRBV3-1 (or the pseudogene TRBV3-2) and TRBJ1-2; D remains ambiguous. V gave up 0 bases and J gave up 8 bases, with 13 bases separating them. The germline V gene has CDR1 LGHDT and CDR2 YNNKEL (reference sequence). This CDR3 has 14 amino acids. CDR3 sequence: CASSQDPDSWGYTF. For the CDR3, the DNA is TGTGCCAGCAGCCAAGATCCCGACTCGTGGGGCTACACCTTC.

The chain recombines TRBV20-1 with TRBJ1-1; D gene ambiguous. V lost 6 bases and J lost 8, with 13 bases in between. Germline V gene data show CDR1 as DFQATT and CDR2 as SNEGSKA (reference sequence). This CDR3 has 11 residues. The DNA of the CDR3 is TGCAGTGCGAAAGACCCTAGGGAAGCTTTCTTT. This codes for CSAKDPREAFF.

The chain recombines TRBV27 with TRBJ2-2; weak D call: TRBD2 (5 bases). Trimming removed 5 bases from V and 4 bases from J, with 20 bases in between. CDR3 size: 17 residues. Germline CDR1 is MNHEY and CDR2 is SMNVEV (reference sequence). DNA of the CDR3: TGTGCCAGCAGTCTGGCCCCCATTGGACGGGGCACCGGGGAGCTGTTTTTT. This gives the protein CASSLAPIGRGTGELFF.

J is TRBJ2-7 and V is TRBV29-1, with TRBD1 matching 12 bases. The CDR3 has 13 amino acids. Germline values: CDR1 SQVTM, CDR2 ANQGSEA. The V and J ends lost 6 bases and 6 bases, in that order; junction bases with no gene match: 6. The CDR3 spells CSVTGQGAGEQYF. The CDR3, as DNA: TGCAGCGTCACGGGACAGGGGGCGGGCGAGCAGTACTTC.

A few counts support this clone. This chain uses TRBV7-2 with TRBJ2-3, with TRBD2 identical over 13 bases. CDR3 length equals 16 residues. The trim removed 0 bases at V and 10 bases at J, leaving 7 bases unmatched. Germline CDR1 reads SGHTA; CDR2 reads FQGNSA. CDR3 in DNA: TGTGCCAGCAGCTTAGCCGGGACTAGCGGGGCTCAGGCGCAGTATTTT. Protein sequence: CASSLAGTSGAQAQYF. The entire variable domain, with the rest obtained from reference TRBV7-2 and TRBJ2-3, is as follows: GAGVSQSPSNKVTEKGKDVELRCDPISGHTALYWYRQSLGQGLEFLIYFQGNSAPDKSGLPSDRFSAERTGGSVSTLTIQRTQQEDSAVYLCASSLAGTSGAQAQYFGPGTRLTVL.

This clone was seen only once. The chain uses TRBV12-5 and TRBJ1-1; 8 bases are shared with TRBD1. Germline V CDR1 and CDR2: LGHNT, FRNRAP. Trimming cost V 4 bases and J 4 bases; bases outside gene matches: 2. This CDR3 contains 13 residues. The CDR3 reads CASGSQGGTEAFF. The CDR3 nucleotides read TGTGCTAGTGGTTCACAGGGGGGCACTGAAGCTTTCTTT. The variable domain in full, completed from reference TRBV12-5 and TRBJ1-1, reads DARVTQTPRHKVTEMGQEVTMRCQPILGHNTVFWYRQTMMQGLELLAYFRNRAPLDDSGMPKDRFSAEMPDATLATLKIQPSEPRDSAVYFCASGSQGGTEAFFGQGTRLTVV.